This TCR beta chain was obtained from a study of CD8+ T cells in alopecia areata. Whole-study results and caveats: Many expanded lesional clones remained in scalp and blood on tofacitinib. Lesional scalp exceeded normal scalp in clonality, especially in alopecia totalis/universalis.

As for treatment: oral pan-JAK inhibitor, 5-10 mg twice daily. It was from alopecia areata patients that lesional scalp punch biopsies and peripheral blood were collected. PBMCs were stained for CD3, CD4 and CD8, and CD4+ and CD8+ T cells were sorted. V was pared by 5 bases and J by 7 bases, with 3 bases of the junction left unmatched. CDR3 length: 12 amino acids. CDR1 KGHSH and CDR2 LQKENI come from the germline V gene. As to this clone: As yet, its antigen is unknown.

Reverse transcribed after extraction, RNA yielded cDNA as the sequencing template. Sequencing used immunoSEQ multiplex PCR; TCRdb keeps in-frame clones, though not all of them. Of fewer than 250,000 clones listed, 50% to 70% are singletons. The chain is built from TRBV18 and TRBJ1-1; TRBD1 matches 8 bases. The sequence came from a human donor with alopecia areata. The sequencing here drew on CD4+ T cells sorted from blood, taken between weeks 47 and 50, from a patient treated with tofacitinib. CDR3 amino acids: CASSIDRGEAFF. The CDR3 nucleotides are TGTGCCAGCTCAATTGACAGGGGTGAAGCTTTCTTT.